The sequence of this T cell receptor beta chain was determined in a study of shared clonotypes between healthy human individuals. A CD45RA+ naive subset and a CD45RA-negative memory subset were split from CD4+ cells. On this clone itself: Antigen: not known.

Authors' processing steps: ImmunoSEQ sequences covered only the junction and lacked quality scores; filtering therefore differed. Sequencing used immunoSEQ multiplex PCR; TCRdb keeps in-frame clones, though not all of them. V and J calls plus clone size are reproduced from that table; the DNA served to infer D and trimming. The table shows hundreds of thousands of clones, with less than 80% occurring only once. Study findings and constraints: Sampling involved blood alone; tissue repertoires likely differ.

The germline V gene has CDR1 SGHAT and CDR2 FQNNGV. With 5 bases clipped from V and 4 bases from J, the junction kept 7 bases outside the gene matches. CDR3 length: 14 amino acids. Sequencing input: memory CD4+ T cells sorted from blood. Subset reported: CD45RA-negative fraction. This TCR was sampled from a woman aged 25 to 39 in good health. The rearrangement uses TRBV11-2 and TRBJ1-1; 7 bases are a match to TRBD1. The CDR3 here is CASSQYQGVTEAFF. The CDR3 DNA reads as TGTGCCAGCAGCCAATATCAGGGGGTCACTGAAGCTTTCTTT.